The entry below describes one T cell receptor beta chain. Its target is unknown. The germline gives CDR1 MNHEY, CDR2 SMNVEV (reference sequence). The V and J ends lost 5 bases and 4 bases respectively, with 14 bases between them. The length of the CDR3 is 14 residues. This entry comes from a study of PD-1 blockade in classical Hodgkin lymphoma. Study-wide results and caveats: Only CD4+ TCR diversity, not CD8+, had risen significantly by C4D1.

Clones were sequenced by immunoSEQ multiplex PCR, and TCRdb holds only the in-frame ones, with some missing. Among 20,000 or so clones listed, around four fifths were seen once. The sample's time point: cycle 4 day 1 (C4D1), after more than 5 weeks of nivolumab. In every patient, relapse followed autologous stem cell transplantation, while exposure to brentuximab vedotin differed. Best responses fell into complete response, partial response or progressive disease. The sequencing used peripheral blood mononuclear cells (PBMCs), collected before the fourth cycle of nivolumab. This chain connects TRBV27 to TRBJ1-2, with a possible D match to TRBD1 (5 bases). This TCR came from a human donor with classical Hodgkin lymphoma. In nucleotides, the CDR3 is TGTGCCAGCAGTCCTACAACGGGGGTCTATGGCTACACCTTC. This translates into CASSPTTGVYGYTF.